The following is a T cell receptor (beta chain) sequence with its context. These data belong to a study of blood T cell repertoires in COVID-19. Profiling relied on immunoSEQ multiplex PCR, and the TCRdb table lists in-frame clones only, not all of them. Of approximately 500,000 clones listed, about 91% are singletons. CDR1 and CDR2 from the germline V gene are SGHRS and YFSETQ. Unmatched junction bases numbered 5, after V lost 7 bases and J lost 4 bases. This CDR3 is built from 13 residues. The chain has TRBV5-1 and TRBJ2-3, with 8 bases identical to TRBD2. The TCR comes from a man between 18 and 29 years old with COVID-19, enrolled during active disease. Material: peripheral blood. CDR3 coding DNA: TGCGCCAGCCGGGAGGGTAGCGCAGATACGCAGTATTTT. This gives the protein CASREGSADTQYF.